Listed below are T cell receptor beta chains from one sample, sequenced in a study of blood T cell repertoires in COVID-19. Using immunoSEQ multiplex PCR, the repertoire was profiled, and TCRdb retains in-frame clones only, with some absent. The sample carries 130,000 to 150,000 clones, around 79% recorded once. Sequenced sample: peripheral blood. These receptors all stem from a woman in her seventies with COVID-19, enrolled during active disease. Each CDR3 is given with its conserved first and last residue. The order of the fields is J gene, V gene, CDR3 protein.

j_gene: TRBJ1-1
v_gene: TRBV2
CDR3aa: CASRFQGAGTEAFF

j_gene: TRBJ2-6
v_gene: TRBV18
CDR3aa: CASSPPLPSGANVLTF

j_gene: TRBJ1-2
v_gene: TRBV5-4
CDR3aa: CASSPVPDYGYTF

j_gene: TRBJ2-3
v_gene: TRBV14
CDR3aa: CASSLPRQGGTDTQYF

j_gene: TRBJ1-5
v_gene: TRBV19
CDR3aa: CASSRGTGSNQPQHF

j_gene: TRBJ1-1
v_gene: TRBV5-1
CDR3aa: CASSLGVGGQNTEAFF

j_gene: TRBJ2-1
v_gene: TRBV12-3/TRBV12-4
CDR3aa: CASSPKAASRLF

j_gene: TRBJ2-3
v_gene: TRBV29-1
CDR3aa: CSVGQGQGWTDTQYF

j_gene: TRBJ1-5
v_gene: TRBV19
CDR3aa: CASSPRAQPQHF

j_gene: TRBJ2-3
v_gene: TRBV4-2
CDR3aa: CASSGGTTDTQYF

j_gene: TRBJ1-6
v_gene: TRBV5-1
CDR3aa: CASSREYSYNSPLHF

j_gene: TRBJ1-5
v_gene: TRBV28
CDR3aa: CASIAFGQGTKPQHF

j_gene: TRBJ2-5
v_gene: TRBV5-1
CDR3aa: CASSLQGNRETQYF

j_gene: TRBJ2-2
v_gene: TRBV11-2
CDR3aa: CASSPSAGYTGELFF

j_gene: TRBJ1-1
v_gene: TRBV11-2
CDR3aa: CASSLGTGNTEAFF

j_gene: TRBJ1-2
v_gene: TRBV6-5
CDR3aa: CASNFGQGSSNGYTF

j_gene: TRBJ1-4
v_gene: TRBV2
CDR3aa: CASTPGGGFGEKLFF

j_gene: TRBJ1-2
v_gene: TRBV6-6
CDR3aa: CASSYSQGPYGYTF